These 30 T cell receptor beta chains share one sample of origin, sequenced in a study of shared clonotypes between healthy human individuals. Libraries were prepared by immunoSEQ multiplex PCR; TCRdb keeps only in-frame clonotypes and omits some of them. Found here are 2 million to 3 million clones, approximately 93% of them singletons; the top ten hold about 0.39%. The sequenced material came from naive CD4+ T cells from PBMCs. Documented subset: CD45RA+ positively selected. These receptors came from a man between 18 and 29 years old in good health. Some clones in this sample may be carry-over from other donors' samples.

Remarks on this clone: Other DNA sequences in the same sample also yield this CDR3. The chain combines TRBV7-2 with TRBJ2-3; no definite D call. The CDR3 contains 16 residues. Per the germline V gene, CDR1 is SGHTA and CDR2 is FQGNSA. Trimming removed 0 bases from V and 0 bases from J, with 10 bases in between. CDR3: CASSLAVGRSTDTQYF. The CDR3 nucleotides read TGTGCCAGCAGCTTAGCAGTAGGGCGGAGCACAGATACGCAGTATTTT.

As DNA, the CDR3 is TGTGCCAGCAGTGAATCTAGGACGAGCTCTGGAAACACCATATATTTT. Protein sequence: CASSESRTSSGNTIYF. The chain couples TRBV2 to TRBJ1-3; D is undetermined. V was trimmed by 2 bases and J by 0 bases, leaving 11 bases between them. This CDR3 has 16 amino acids. Germline V gene data show CDR1 as SNHLY and CDR2 as FYNNEI. The complete variable domain, with remaining parts taken from reference TRBV2 and TRBJ1-3, reads EPEVTQTPSHQVTQMGQEVILRCVPISNHLYFYWYRQILGQKVEFLVSFYNNEISEKSEIFDDQFSVERPDGSNFTLKIRSTKLEDSAMYFCASSESRTSSGNTIYFGEGSWLTVV.

The chain is built from TRBV18 and TRBJ2-7; TRBD1 might be the D (5 bases). CDR3 length: 14 amino acids. Per the germline V gene, CDR1 is KGHSH and CDR2 is LQKENI. The V gene lost 4 bases and the J gene lost 4 bases, with 14 bases spanning the gap. The CDR3, as DNA: TGTGCCAGCTCACACGAAGGGGAAGTGTACGAGCAGTACTTC. Translated, it gives CASSHEGEVYEQYF.

The V gene is TRBV27, the J gene TRBJ1-2, with D perhaps matching TRBD1 (6 bases). This CDR3 has 15 residues. Per germline, CDR1 MNHEY and CDR2 SMNVEV (reference sequence). V was clipped by 6 bases and J by 4 bases, with 18 bases between them. This chain's CDR3 is CASRELAAGAYGYTF. The DNA for the CDR3 is TGTGCCAGCAGGGAGTTGGCGGCAGGGGCCTATGGCTACACCTTC.

In DNA, the CDR3 is TGCAGCGTTGACAGCGGGAGTATGACAGATACGCAGTATTTT. Amino acids: CSVDSGSMTDTQYF. This chain connects TRBV29-1 to TRBJ2-3, with 8 bases identical to TRBD2. CDR3 size: 14 residues. The V and J ends lost 3 bases and 3 bases, in that order; junction bases with no gene match: 5. Germline assignment: CDR1 SQVTM and CDR2 ANQGSEA.

The chain employs TRBV9 and TRBJ1-1; 7 positions match TRBD1. The CDR3 loop spans 16 amino acids. Trimming took 6 bases from V and 1 from J; bases not matched to a gene: 12. From germline, CDR1 is SGDLS and CDR2 YYNGEE. The CDR3: CASTKLPGGANTEAFF. In DNA form, the CDR3 reads TGTGCCAGCACAAAACTCCCAGGGGGAGCGAACACTGAAGCTTTCTTT.

The chain is built from TRBV9 and TRBJ2-1; the match to TRBD2 covers 11 bases. This CDR3 is built from 17 residues. CDR1 and CDR2 (germline): SGDLS, YYNGEE. V gave up 0 bases and J gave up 4 bases; unmatched junction bases: 6. CDR3 nucleotide sequence: TGTGCCAGCAGCGTAGCGGCTAGCGGGAGGAAATACAATGAGCAGTTCTTC. This sequence encodes CASSVAASGRKYNEQFF. The entire variable domain, with the rest obtained from reference TRBV9 and TRBJ2-1, is as follows: DSGVTQTPKHLITATGQRVTLRCSPRSGDLSVYWYQQSLDQGLQFLIQYYNGEERAKGNILERFSAQQFPDLHSELNLSSLELGDSALYFCASSVAASGRKYNEQFFGPGTRLTVL.

This sequence joins TRBV28 and TRBJ2-5; no clear D gene. The CDR3 contains 12 residues. Trimming left V 6 bases short and J 2 bases short, with 7 bases between. Germline CDR1 MDHEN, CDR2 SYDVKM. CDR3 bases: TGTGCCAGCAGCCCGACTCAAGAGACCCAGTACTTC. Amino acids: CASSPTQETQYF.

The chain is built from TRBV19 and TRBJ1-2; 8 nucleotides align to TRBD1. The V gene's germline CDR1 is LNHDA and CDR2 SQIVND (reference sequence). The CDR3 covers 13 residues. V was clipped by 5 bases and J by 4 bases; unmatched bases: 3. CDR3 loop: CASSVGQAYGYTF. The CDR3 coding sequence is TGTGCCAGTAGTGTGGGACAGGCCTATGGCTACACCTTC. Full variable domain (rest looked up from reference TRBV19 and TRBJ1-2): DGGITQSPKYLFRKEGQNVTLSCEQNLNHDAMYWYRQDPGQGLRLIYYSQIVNDFQKGDIAEGYSVSREKKESFPLTVTSAQKNPTAFYLCASSVGQAYGYTFGSGTRLTVV.

The gene calls are TRBV5-4 and TRBJ2-1; 10 bases agree with TRBD1. The CDR3 length is 15 residues. The germline V gene has CDR1 SGHNT and CDR2 YYREEE (reference sequence). Trimming removed 3 bases from V and 1 base from J; junction bases left unmatched: 1. Written as DNA, the CDR3 is TGTGCCAGCAGCTCGGACAGGGGGTCCTACAATGAGCAGTTCTTC. Encoded protein: CASSSDRGSYNEQFF. The full variable domain, with the rest looked up from reference TRBV5-4 and TRBJ2-1, is ETGVTQSPTHLIKTRGQQVTLRCSSQSGHNTVSWYQQALGQGPQFIFQYYREEENGRGNFPPRFSGLQFPNYSSELNVNALELDDSALYLCASSSDRGSYNEQFFGPGTRLTVL.

The chain couples TRBV7-9 to TRBJ1-1, with 10 bases lining up with TRBD1. Germline V gene lookup returns CDR1 SEHNR and CDR2 FQNEAQ (reference sequence). The V segment lost 5 bases and the J segment 0 bases; nucleotides outside the gene matches: 3. CDR3 length: 15 amino acids. The CDR3 region is CASSTGQGLNTEAFF. The DNA of the CDR3 is TGTGCCAGCAGCACGGGACAGGGGTTGAACACTGAAGCTTTCTTT.

The chain is built from TRBV29-1 and TRBJ1-3; D is unresolved. CDR1 SQVTM and CDR2 ANQGSEA come from the germline V gene. The CDR3 totals 11 residues. The CDR3 protein is CSASGGNTIYF. The CDR3 DNA sequence: TGCAGTGCTTCGGGCGGAAACACCATATATTTT.

Written as DNA, the CDR3 is TGTGCCAGCTCACCCCTTACGGGGGCAGGGGGTTCGGTCGGCTATGGCTACACCTTC. This translates into CASSPLTGAGGSVGYGYTF. This chain joins TRBV18 and TRBJ1-2; 7 bases are shared with TRBD1. CDR3 size: 19 residues. CDR1 and CDR2 from the germline V gene are KGHSH and LQKENI. V was clipped by 3 bases and J by 4 bases; unmatched bases: 20.

For this clone: Other DNA sequences in this sample translate to the same CDR3. V and J are TRBV7-9 and TRBJ2-1; 7 bases map to TRBD2. From germline, CDR1 is SEHNR and CDR2 FQNEAQ (reference sequence). With V trimmed by 1 base and J by 9 bases, 6 bases remained unmatched. There are 14 residues in the CDR3. The CDR3 DNA sequence: TGTGCCAGCAGCTTAGGACTAGCCGGTGGTGAGCAGTTCTTC. It codes for CASSLGLAGGEQFF.

The V and J genes are TRBV19 and TRBJ1-1; the match to TRBD1 covers 7 bases. CDR3 length: 16 amino acids. Unmatched junction bases numbered 16, after V lost 7 bases and J lost 5 bases. Germline lookup yields CDR1 LNHDA and CDR2 SQIVND (reference sequence). The CDR3 protein is CASTATGNIFGTEAFF. CDR3 bases: TGTGCCAGTACCGCGACAGGGAATATTTTCGGGACTGAAGCTTTCTTT.

The chain employs TRBV5-6 and TRBJ2-1; D may be TRBD1 (6 bases). V was trimmed by 4 bases and J by 2 bases, leaving 13 bases between them. The germline CDR1 and CDR2 sequences are SGHDT and YYEEEE. The CDR3 extends over 15 amino acids. The CDR3 here is CASSLQGHPYNEQFF. DNA for the CDR3: TGTGCCAGCAGCCTGCAGGGACACCCCTACAATGAGCAGTTCTTC.

The chain employs TRBV18 and TRBJ1-2; D is undetermined. CDR1 is KGHSH and CDR2 is LQKENI in the germline V gene. The length of the CDR3 is 15 residues. V lost 3 bases to trimming and J lost 2 bases, with 13 bases between them. The CDR3 loop reads CASSPFDTLNYGYTF. The CDR3 nucleotides are TGTGCCAGCTCACCCTTCGACACGCTCAACTATGGCTACACCTTC.

The chain employs TRBV7-2 and TRBJ2-1; D is perhaps TRBD2 (7 bases). Germline V gives CDR1 SGHTA, CDR2 FQGNSA. V lost 0 bases to trimming and J lost 5 bases, with 29 bases between them. The CDR3 extends over 21 amino acids. In DNA, the CDR3 is TGTGCCAGCAGCTTAGCTGGGGGCGGGTTTCGTGCGGGAGCGGTGAACAATGAGCAGTTCTTC. This sequence encodes CASSLAGGGFRAGAVNNEQFF.

The V call is TRBV7-9, the J call TRBJ2-7; D is uncertain. Trimming pared 1 base from V and 10 bases from J, leaving 17 bases between. This CDR3 region has 14 residues. The V gene's germline CDR1 is SEHNR and CDR2 FQNEAQ (reference sequence). CDR3 coding DNA: TGTGCCAGCAGCTTAGGCACACCCGTGGCGGAACAGTACTTC. Protein: CASSLGTPVAEQYF.

The sample holds one count of this clone. This chain joins TRBV28 and TRBJ2-7, with 8 bases fitting TRBD2. This CDR3 has 15 residues. V lost 3 bases and J lost 6; bases outside the gene matches: 10. Germline loops: CDR1 MDHEN, CDR2 SYDVKM. CDR3 protein: CASSLAAREVGEQYF. CDR3 DNA: TGTGCCAGCAGTTTGGCGGCGCGGGAGGTCGGCGAGCAGTACTTC.

This clone was recorded a few times. V and J are TRBV28 and TRBJ1-1; D possibly corresponds to TRBD1 (5 bases). V was clipped by 7 bases and J by 0 bases, with 12 bases between them. Germline V gives CDR1 MDHEN, CDR2 SYDVKM. CDR3 length equals 14 residues. CDR3 sequence reads: CASNYGTVNTEAFF. CDR3 nucleotide sequence: TGTGCCAGCAATTACGGGACGGTGAACACTGAAGCTTTCTTT. Using reference TRBV28 and TRBJ1-1 for the parts outside the CDR3, the full variable domain is DVKVTQSSRYLVKRTGEKVFLECVQDMDHENMFWYRQDPGLGLRLIYFSYDVKMKEKGDIPEGYSVSREKKERFSLILESASTNQTSMYLCASNYGTVNTEAFFGQGTRLTVV.

This clone has just one count. This chain joins TRBV29-1 and TRBJ2-5; D gene ambiguous. The CDR3 totals 14 residues. The germline V gene has CDR1 SQVTM and CDR2 ANQGSEA. Trimming stripped 6 bases from V and 1 base from J, with 15 bases between. The CDR3 protein is CSVKPKWVQETQYF. In DNA, the CDR3 is TGCAGCGTGAAGCCGAAGTGGGTCCAAGAGACCCAGTACTTC.

The chain is built from TRBV11-1 and TRBJ2-2; 7 bases are a match to TRBD2. V was clipped by 5 bases and J by 5 bases; unmatched bases: 14. The CDR3 extends over 17 amino acids. Germline V gives CDR1 SGHAT, CDR2 FQDESV (reference sequence). The CDR3 protein is CASSKHDLRERTGELFF. The CDR3 DNA reads as TGTGCCAGCAGCAAACACGATTTGCGGGAGAGGACCGGGGAGCTGTTTTTT.

This chain uses TRBV11-2 with TRBJ2-7, with 15 positions matching TRBD2. Per the germline V gene, CDR1 is SGHAT and CDR2 is FQNNGV. The CDR3 runs 16 residues. The junction had 7 bases not matched to a gene; V was cut back by 5 bases and J by 5 bases. For the CDR3, the DNA is TGTGCCAGCAGCGGGGGACTAGCGGGAGGATCGAACGAGCAGTACTTC. Amino acid sequence: CASSGGLAGGSNEQYF.

The V gene is TRBV28, the J gene TRBJ1-5; D call uncertain. Trimming cost V 1 base and J 11 bases, with 9 bases left between them. The CDR3 is 12 amino acids. The germline V gene has CDR1 MDHEN and CDR2 SYDVKM. CDR3 bases: TGTGCCAGCAGTTTATCGGGAGGGACCCAGCATTTT. Its protein is CASSLSGGTQHF. The variable domain in full, with the rest retrieved from reference TRBV28 and TRBJ1-5, is DVKVTQSSRYLVKRTGEKVFLECVQDMDHENMFWYRQDPGLGLRLIYFSYDVKMKEKGDIPEGYSVSREKKERFSLILESASTNQTSMYLCASSLSGGTQHFGDGTRLSIL.

The rearrangement joins TRBV4-3 to TRBJ2-7; D is undetermined. Germline V gene lookup returns CDR1 LGHNA and CDR2 YSLEER. This CDR3 contains 16 residues. Deletions cut 1 base from V and 2 bases from J, with 15 bases between. The CDR3 loop is CASSQVWLPTTYEQYF. As DNA, the CDR3 is TGCGCCAGCAGCCAAGTATGGCTCCCGACGACCTACGAGCAGTACTTC.

The chain carries TRBV7-7 and TRBJ2-1; D is possibly TRBD2 (6 bases). The germline V and J ends were trimmed by 5 bases and 9 bases, with 14 bases remaining between them. Germline-derived CDR1 and CDR2 are SSHAT and FNYEAQ (reference sequence). This CDR3 comprises 13 residues. The DNA of the CDR3 is TGTGCCAGCAGCGCGGACGCCGGGGGTGAGCAGTTCTTC. This encodes CASSADAGGEQFF.

V gene TRBV7-2 combines with J gene TRBJ2-2, with 15 bases lining up with TRBD2. V trimming: 5 bases; J trimming: 5 bases; junction bases outside the gene matches: 6. CDR3 length: 17 amino acids. The germline CDR1 and CDR2 sequences are SGHTA and FQGNSA. CDR3 region: CASSRGLAGGGTGELFF. For the CDR3, the DNA is TGTGCCAGCAGCCGGGGACTAGCGGGAGGAGGTACCGGGGAGCTGTTTTTT.

This rearrangement joins TRBV18 to TRBJ2-2, with a tentative D call TRBD1 (5 bases). CDR1 KGHSH and CDR2 LQKENI come from the germline V gene. The CDR3 consists of 15 residues. The V and J ends lost 3 bases and 8 bases respectively, with 16 bases between them. CDR3 protein: CASSPGQGDEGELFF. CDR3 sequence (DNA): TGTGCCAGCTCACCTGGGCAAGGGGATGAAGGGGAGCTGTTTTTT.

CDR3 amino acids: CASSLLAGVHGELFF. CDR3 sequence (DNA): TGTGCCAGCAGTTTATTAGCGGGAGTGCACGGGGAGCTGTTTTTT. This chain links TRBV28 with TRBJ2-2, with 9 positions matching TRBD2. CDR1 is MDHEN and CDR2 is SYDVKM in the germline V gene. V trimming: 1 base; J trimming: 7 bases; junction bases outside the gene matches: 4. This CDR3 is built from 15 residues.